This T cell receptor (beta chain) was captured in a study of blood T cell repertoires in COVID-19. At the level of the study: Acute and convalescent COVID-19 samples came from the United States, Italy and Spain.

As originally analysed: Amplifying reference gene primers gave estimates of nucleated cell counts. The data were produced by immunoSEQ multiplex PCR, yet TCRdb's version contains in-frame clones alone and is incomplete. The V and J calls and clone size come from that table; D and trimming were worked out from the DNA. This sample carries tens of thousands of clones, over 65% of them seen once, and the ten largest clones take 4.1%. V lost 1 base to trimming and J lost 3 bases; unmatched junction nucleotides: 10. The CDR3 is 16 amino acids. In germline, CDR1 is GTSNPN, CDR2 SVGIG (reference sequence). This clone was detected once.

The chain joins TRBV30 to TRBJ2-7; TRBD2 matches 9 bases. Sequencing used peripheral blood. The source of this sequence is a woman aged 55-70 years with acute or convalescent COVID-19. CDR3 sequence (DNA): TGTGCCTGGAGTGGAACAGCCGGGACTAGCAACTACGAGCAGTACTTC. Residues: CAWSGTAGTSNYEQYF.